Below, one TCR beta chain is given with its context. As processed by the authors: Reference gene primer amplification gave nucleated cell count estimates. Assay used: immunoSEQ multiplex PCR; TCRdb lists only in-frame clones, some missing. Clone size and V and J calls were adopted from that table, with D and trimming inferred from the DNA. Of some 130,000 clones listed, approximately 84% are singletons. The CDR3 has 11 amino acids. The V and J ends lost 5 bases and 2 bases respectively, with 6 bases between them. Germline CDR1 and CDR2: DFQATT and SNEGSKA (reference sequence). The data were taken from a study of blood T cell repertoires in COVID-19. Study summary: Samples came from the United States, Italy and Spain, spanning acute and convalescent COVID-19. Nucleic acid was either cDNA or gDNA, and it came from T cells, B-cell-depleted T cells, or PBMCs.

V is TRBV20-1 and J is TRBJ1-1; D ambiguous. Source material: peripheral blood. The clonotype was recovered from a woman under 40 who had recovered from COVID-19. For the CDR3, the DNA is TGCAGTGCTTATAGAAACACTGAAGCTTTCTTT. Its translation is CSAYRNTEAFF.